The clone carrying this TCR beta chain was found many times. Its antigen is unknown. This entry is derived from a study of T cell repertoires in cytomegalovirus infection. In the study overall: From public TCR beta signatures came an indication of both CMV infection and matching HLA type.

MiXCR was run by TCRdb on the reads, yielding one entry per CDR3 protein. The sample gives around 300,000 distinct CDR3 sequences, 9.5% of which show up once; 3.5% to 4.5% is in the top ten. Germline CDR1 is KGHSH and CDR2 is LQKENI. The CDR3 covers 14 residues. V lost 3 bases to trimming and J lost 2 bases, with 10 bases between them. Findings and limits, study-wide: The study identified carriers of CMV plus the relevant HLA from cumulative public TCR beta family frequency. The study found HLA-C-restricted CMV-specific TCR beta clonotypes dominating the ex vivo response.

Sequenced material: PBMCs. This sequence was found in a human donor in good health (CMV status not recorded). Some clones in this sample may be carry-over from other donors' samples. The chain recombines TRBV18 with TRBJ1-2; D is unclear. CDR3: CASSPTGRNYGYTF. CDR3 sequence (DNA): TGTGCCAGCTCACCTACCGGGAGGAACTATGGCTACACCTTC. Drawing the rest from reference TRBV18 and TRBJ1-2, the complete variable domain is NAGVMQNPRHLVRRRGQEARLRCSPMKGHSHVYWYRQLPEEGLKFMVYLQKENIIDESGMPKERFSAEFPKEGPSILRIQQVVRGDSAAYFCASSPTGRNYGYTFGSGTRLTVV.